Below are 16 T cell receptor beta chains sequenced from a single sample in a study of patients and donors after allogeneic stem cell transplantation. TCRdb re-called the RT-PCR reads through MiXCR, storing one row per CDR3 protein. Found here are approximately 170,000 distinct CDR3 sequences, 30% of them singletons; the top ten hold roughly 3%. The sequenced sample consisted of blood, either unsorted or a sorted T cell fraction (not recorded which). These receptor sequences come from a human donor who was either an allogeneic HSCT recipient or a stem cell or donor lymphocyte infusion donor (not recorded which). It is not recorded whose cells these are; they may come from a transplant donor.

A single count supports this clonotype. V is TRBV2 and J is TRBJ2-7; TRBD2 matches at 7 bases. After removal of 5 bases from V and 4 bases from J, the junction contained 5 bases not matched to a gene. The CDR3 is 13 residues long. Germline lookup yields CDR1 SNHLY and CDR2 FYNNEI. The DNA for the CDR3 is TGTGCCAGCAGTTTTGAGCGGGGTTACGAGCAGTACTTC. This sequence encodes CASSFERGYEQYF.

The J gene is TRBJ2-5, the V gene TRBV5-1, with D uncertain. Trimming took 3 bases from V and 3 from J, leaving 18 bases between them. CDR3 length equals 16 residues. Germline V lookup: CDR1 SGHRS, CDR2 YFSETQ. This chain's CDR3 is CASSSPGTAAEETQYF. The CDR3 DNA sequence: TGCGCCAGCAGCTCCCCTGGCACAGCCGCAGAAGAGACCCAGTACTTC.

V and J are TRBV10-3 and TRBJ2-7; 11 nucleotides match TRBD2. CDR1 ENHRY and CDR2 SYGVKD come from the germline V gene. Unmatched junction bases numbered 1, after V lost 6 bases and J lost 0 bases. This CDR3 comprises 14 residues. This CDR3 is CAIRGTSGSYEQYF. CDR3 DNA: TGTGCCATCAGAGGGACTAGCGGCTCCTACGAGCAGTACTTC.

This sequence joins TRBV9 and TRBJ2-5; no clear D. V lost 0 bases to trimming and J lost 1 base, with 10 bases between them. The germline V gene has CDR1 SGDLS and CDR2 YYNGEE. The CDR3 is 15 residues long. The CDR3 region is CASSVGAVGQETQYF. DNA of the CDR3: TGTGCCAGCAGCGTAGGGGCCGTCGGCCAAGAGACCCAGTACTTC.

This clonotype was observed many times. The chain uses TRBV29-1 and TRBJ1-4; 9 nucleotides line up with TRBD1. Germline lookup yields CDR1 SQVTM and CDR2 ANQGSEA. The CDR3 covers 13 residues. V gave up 4 bases and J gave up 11 bases; unmatched junction bases: 8. The CDR3 nucleotides read TGCAGCGTTGGGGGACAGGGTCCAGGGAAACTGTTTTTT. Translation: CSVGGQGPGKLFF.

The DNA for the CDR3 is TGTGCCATCAGCGGTAATAGAGGGAAGAGCACAGATACGCAGTATTTT. It yields the protein CAISGNRGKSTDTQYF. This chain connects TRBV10-3 to TRBJ2-3; D is perhaps TRBD2 (5 bases). Germline-derived CDR1 and CDR2 are ENHRY and SYGVKD. There are 16 residues in the CDR3. The V gene lost 6 bases and the J gene lost 0 bases, with 16 bases spanning the gap.

The chain carries TRBV12-3 or TRBV12-4 and TRBJ2-2; D gene uncertain. The CDR3 runs 13 residues. Trimming pared 8 bases from V and 3 bases from J, leaving 10 bases between. Here the CDR3 DNA reads TGTGCCAGCGGAGATGGGGACACCGGGGAGCTGTTTTTT. It specifies CASGDGDTGELFF.

This clonotype was observed a handful of times. The chain couples TRBV27 to TRBJ1-1; 9 bases fit TRBD1. Germline V gene sequence: CDR1 MNHEY, CDR2 SMNVEV (reference sequence). The J segment lost 0 bases and the V segment lost 3 bases, leaving 2 bases of the junction unmatched. The CDR3 totals 15 residues. CDR3 coding DNA: TGTGCCAGCAGTTTTGGGACAGGGATGAACACTGAAGCTTTCTTT. The encoded protein is CASSFGTGMNTEAFF.

The gene calls are TRBV12-3 or TRBV12-4 and TRBJ2-1, with unresolved D. V shed 1 base and J shed 8 bases, with 6 bases lying between them. This CDR3 has 12 residues. CDR3 coding DNA: TGTGCCAGCAGTTTAGGACTGCATGAGCAGTTCTTC. Its protein is CASSLGLHEQFF.

This clonotype was counted between two and nine times. The chain recombines TRBV10-3 with TRBJ1-1; D is uncertain. V lost 4 bases, J lost 0 bases, and 15 bases lay in between. The CDR3 length is 16 residues. Germline V gene lookup returns CDR1 ENHRY and CDR2 SYGVKD. As DNA, the CDR3 is TGTGCCATCAGTGCGGGCGGGTCTTCAATGAACACTGAAGCTTTCTTT. It translates to CAISAGGSSMNTEAFF.

The chain recombines TRBV6-4 with TRBJ2-1; D perhaps matches TRBD2 (6 bases). CDR3 length equals 18 residues. The V end was cut by 1 base, the J end by 2 bases, with 18 bases between. The germline V gene encodes CDR1 MRHNA and CDR2 SNTAGT. DNA for the CDR3: TGTGCCAGCAGTGACTATCGCGGGAATAAAGGTCCCTACAATGAGCAGTTCTTC. This translates into CASSDYRGNKGPYNEQFF.

J is TRBJ1-2 and V is TRBV20-1, with TRBD1 identical over 7 bases. With 4 bases clipped from V and 8 bases from J, the junction kept 13 bases outside the gene matches. CDR1 and CDR2 from the germline V gene are DFQATT and SNEGSKA (reference sequence). This CDR3 is built from 14 residues. In DNA, the CDR3 is TGCAGTGCTACGAGGGGGAACAGGGGCGAAGGCTACACCTTC. It is translated as CSATRGNRGEGYTF.

The chain joins TRBV5-8 to TRBJ2-7; 8 bases are shared with TRBD2. V lost 7 bases, J lost 2 bases, and 11 bases stayed unmatched. Germline values: CDR1 SGHTS, CDR2 YDEGEE. The CDR3 consists of 15 residues. In DNA, the CDR3 is TGTGCCAGCGTCCCGAGAGCGGGAGAAACCTACGAGCAGTACTTC. The encoded protein is CASVPRAGETYEQYF.

The V call is TRBV10-3, the J call TRBJ2-7; maybe TRBD2 (6 bases). The CDR3 spans 13 residues. Germline lookup yields CDR1 ENHRY and CDR2 SYGVKD. V shed 7 bases and J shed 9 bases, with 19 bases lying between them. The CDR3 here is CAITSELLFGQYF. The CDR3 region has the DNA TGTGCCATCACTAGCGAACTTTTGTTCGGGCAGTACTTC.

This clonotype came up a few times. The chain combines TRBV12-3 or TRBV12-4 with TRBJ2-5; D may match TRBD1 or TRBD2 (5 bases each). The CDR3 extends over 15 amino acids. Trimming stripped 5 bases from V and 1 base from J, with 14 bases between. The CDR3 reads CASSRPGRTQETQYF. DNA for the CDR3: TGTGCCAGCAGTCGTCCGGGACGGACCCAAGAGACCCAGTACTTC.

The chain uses TRBV12-3 or TRBV12-4 and TRBJ1-2, with 7 bases that match TRBD1. V lost 5 bases to trimming and J lost 3 bases; unmatched junction nucleotides: 6. The CDR3 consists of 14 residues. CDR3 nucleotide sequence: TGTGCCAGCAGTACCGGGACAGAGGACTATGGCTACACCTTC. Its translation: CASSTGTEDYGYTF.